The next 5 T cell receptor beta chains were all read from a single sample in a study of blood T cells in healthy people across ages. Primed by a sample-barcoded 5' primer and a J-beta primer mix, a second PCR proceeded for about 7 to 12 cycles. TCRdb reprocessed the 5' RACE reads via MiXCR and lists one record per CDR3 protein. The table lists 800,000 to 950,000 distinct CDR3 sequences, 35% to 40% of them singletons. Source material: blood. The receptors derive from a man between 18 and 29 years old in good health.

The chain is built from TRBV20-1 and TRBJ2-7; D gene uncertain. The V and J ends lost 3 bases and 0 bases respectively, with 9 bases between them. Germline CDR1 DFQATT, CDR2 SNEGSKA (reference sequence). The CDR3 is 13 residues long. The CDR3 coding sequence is TGCAGTGCTAGCCAACGTTCCTCCTACGAGCAGTACTTC. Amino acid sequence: CSASQRSSYEQYF.

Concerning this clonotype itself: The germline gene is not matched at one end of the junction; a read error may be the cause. The CDR3 loop is CTSSPYPESNYGYTF. In nucleotides, the CDR3 is TGTACCAGCAGCCCATATCCCGAGTCAAACTATGGCTACACCTTC. The chain carries TRBV28 and TRBJ1-2; D gene ambiguous. Germline V gives CDR1 MDHEN, CDR2 SYDVKM. The CDR3 totals 15 residues.

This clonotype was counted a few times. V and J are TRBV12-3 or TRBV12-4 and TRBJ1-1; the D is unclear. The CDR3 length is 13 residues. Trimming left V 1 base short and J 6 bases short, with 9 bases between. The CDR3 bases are TGTGCCAGCAGTTTAGTGGGCCCCCCTGAAGCTTTCTTT. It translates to CASSLVGPPEAFF.

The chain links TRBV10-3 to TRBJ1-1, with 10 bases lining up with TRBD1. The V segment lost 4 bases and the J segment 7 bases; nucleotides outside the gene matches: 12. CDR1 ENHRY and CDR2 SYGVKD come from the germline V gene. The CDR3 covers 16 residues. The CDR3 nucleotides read TGTGCCATCAGTGCCGACAGGGGGCGCATTGAAGGTGAAGCTTTCTTT. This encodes CAISADRGRIEGEAFF.

The CDR3 sequence is CASNLETGGETQYF. CDR3 coding DNA: TGTGCCAGCAACTTGGAAACCGGGGGGGAGACCCAGTACTTC. This rearrangement joins TRBV7-2 to TRBJ2-5; TRBD2 agrees at 7 bases. Trimming at V came to 7 bases and at J to 5 bases, leaving 10 bases not matched to a gene. The CDR3 runs to 14 residues. The germline CDR1 and CDR2 sequences are SGHTA and FQGNSA.